These 22 T cell receptor beta chains share one sample of origin, sequenced in a study of shared clonotypes between healthy human individuals. TCRdb's table, derived via immunoSEQ multiplex PCR, lists solely in-frame clones and lacks some. The repertoire holds around 1,100,000 clones, with 77% as singletons. The specimen was memory CD4+ T cells from PBMCs. Subset meaning: CD45RA-negative fraction. The receptor source for this set is a man younger than 35 in good health. Some clones in this sample may be carry-over from other donors' samples.

The gene calls are TRBV18 and TRBJ2-7, with TRBD2 as a possible D gene (6 bases). V shed 0 bases and J shed 3 bases, with 12 bases lying between them. The CDR3 spans 15 residues. The germline CDR1 and CDR2 sequences are KGHSH and LQKENI. The CDR3: CASSPPYGGVYEQYF. DNA for the CDR3: TGTGCCAGCTCACCACCGTACGGAGGGGTCTACGAGCAGTACTTC.

J is TRBJ1-4 and V is TRBV21-1. TRBV21-1 is tagged as a pseudogene. The CDR3 totals 18 residues. The CDR3 sequence is CASSKEGGEWRTNEKLFF. The CDR3 region has the DNA TGTGCCAGCAGCAAAGAAGGTGGGGAGTGGAGGACTAATGAAAAACTGTTTTTT.

The rearrangement links TRBV4-2 to TRBJ1-1; D is possibly TRBD1 (5 bases). Per the germline V gene, CDR1 is LGHNA and CDR2 is YNFKEQ. V was shortened by 1 base and J by 2 bases, with 17 bases between the two germline ends. The CDR3 covers 17 residues. CDR3 coding DNA: TGTGCCAGCAGCCAAGGGGGGACCGAAATACTAAACACTGAAGCTTTCTTT. It translates to CASSQGGTEILNTEAFF.

The chain employs TRBV27 and TRBJ1-2, with D unresolved. Trimming took 3 bases from V and 4 from J, leaving 12 bases between them. The CDR3 spans 14 residues. CDR1 is MNHEY, CDR2 SMNVEV, per germline (reference sequence). This CDR3 reads CASSLGSQLYGYTF. CDR3 in DNA: TGTGCCAGCAGTTTGGGCAGCCAGCTCTATGGCTACACCTTC.

The CDR3 sequence is CSVERGAGGNEQFF. Here the CDR3 DNA reads TGCAGCGTTGAACGAGGTGCGGGAGGGAATGAGCAGTTCTTC. The chain combines TRBV29-1 with TRBJ2-1; 9 bases line up with TRBD2. Losses at the gene ends were 2 bases for V and 7 bases for J; bases not matched to a gene: 6. Germline CDR1 reads SQVTM; CDR2 reads ANQGSEA. This CDR3 comprises 14 residues.

This rearrangement joins TRBV6-5 to TRBJ2-7; TRBD2 is a possible D gene (7 bases). The CDR3 loop spans 15 amino acids. Trimming took 4 bases from V and 2 from J, leaving 15 bases between them. CDR1 is MNHEY and CDR2 is SVGAGI in the germline V gene. The CDR3 coding sequence is TGTGCCAGCAGTTCCGCCGCGGGGGCGCCCTACGAGCAGTACTTC. Amino acid sequence: CASSSAAGAPYEQYF.

The chain couples TRBV4-3 to TRBJ2-7; TRBD2 aligns across 11 bases. V was clipped by 5 bases and J by 4 bases; unmatched bases: 7. Germline CDR1 and CDR2: LGHNA and YSLEER. This CDR3 region has 15 residues. The CDR3 reads CASSDRTSGSYEQYF. For the CDR3, the DNA is TGCGCCAGCAGCGATAGAACTAGCGGGAGTTACGAGCAGTACTTC.

The table lists this clone with a count of one. At the DNA level, this CDR3 is encoded by other sequences in the same sample as well. This sequence joins TRBV11-2 and TRBJ1-5; D gene uncertain. Germline V gives CDR1 SGHAT, CDR2 FQNNGV. This CDR3 spans 13 amino acids. V was clipped by 5 bases and J by 4 bases, with 9 bases between them. The CDR3 coding sequence is TGTGCCAGCAGCCTCACAGATAATCAGCCCCAGCATTTT. Protein: CASSLTDNQPQHF.

This sequence joins TRBV5-4 and TRBJ2-3; the match to TRBD2 covers 12 bases. The CDR3 sequence is 17 residues long. The trim removed 0 bases at V and 2 bases at J, leaving 4 bases unmatched. The germline CDR1 and CDR2 sequences are SGHNT and YYREEE (reference sequence). CDR3 region: CASSLDLAGGPTDTQYF. The CDR3 nucleotides read TGTGCCAGCAGCTTGGATCTAGCGGGAGGGCCCACAGATACGCAGTATTTT.

This chain joins TRBV12-5 and TRBJ2-3; 8 nucleotides agree with TRBD2. CDR1 and CDR2 from the germline V gene are LGHNT and FRNRAP. Trimming cost V 6 bases and J 14 bases; bases outside gene matches: 10. The CDR3 consists of 12 residues. CDR3 loop: CASGDAGGLAYF. In nucleotides, the CDR3 is TGTGCTAGTGGCGACGCGGGCGGACTAGCGTATTTT.

This clone was seen only once. The sample contains more than one DNA sequence encoding this CDR3. The chain has TRBV29-1 and TRBJ2-5, with D uncertain. Germline V gives CDR1 SQVTM, CDR2 ANQGSEA. V was cut by 6 bases and J by 5 bases, with 7 bases left in between. The CDR3 is 10 residues long. CDR3 loop: CSVAVETQYF. CDR3 nucleotides: TGCAGCGTCGCGGTCGAGACCCAGTACTTC.

The chain has TRBV2 and TRBJ1-5; no firm D call. The CDR3 spans 13 residues. V lost 4 bases, J lost 6 bases, and 10 bases lay in between. From germline, CDR1 is SNHLY and CDR2 FYNNEI. CDR3 coding DNA: TGTGCCAGCAGTGGTGAGGGTCTTCAGCCCCAGCATTTT. Translation gives CASSGEGLQPQHF. Complete variable domain (other parts from reference TRBV2 and TRBJ1-5): EPEVTQTPSHQVTQMGQEVILRCVPISNHLYFYWYRQILGQKVEFLVSFYNNEISEKSEIFDDQFSVERPDGSNFTLKIRSTKLEDSAMYFCASSGEGLQPQHFGDGTRLSIL.

The chain carries TRBV7-8 and TRBJ1-2; possibly TRBD1 for D (6 bases). This CDR3 is built from 14 residues. The V and J ends lost 5 bases and 2 bases respectively, with 12 bases between them. The germline CDR1 and CDR2 sequences are SGHVS and FQNEAQ. CDR3 protein: CASSPRGGNYGYTF. CDR3 DNA sequence: TGTGCCAGCAGCCCGAGGGGGGGAAACTATGGCTACACCTTC. Filled out from reference TRBV7-8 and TRBJ1-2, the complete variable domain reads GAGVSQSPRYKVAKRGQDVALRCDPISGHVSLFWYQQALGQGPEFLTYFQNEAQLDKSGLPSDRFFAERPEGSVSTLKIQRTQQEDSAVYLCASSPRGGNYGYTFGSGTRLTVV.

This chain uses TRBV5-1 with TRBJ2-1; D not resolved. The germline V gene has CDR1 SGHRS and CDR2 YFSETQ. This CDR3 is 15 amino acids long. V shed 3 bases and J shed 3 bases, with 13 bases lying between them. The CDR3 DNA reads TGCGCCAGCAGCTGGCTCGACATTTTCTACAATGAGCAGTTCTTC. Translation: CASSWLDIFYNEQFF.

The chain couples TRBV7-3 to TRBJ2-2; TRBD2 matches at 11 bases. The CDR3 is 15 residues long. V shed 4 bases, J shed 5 bases, and the junction held 3 bases outside the gene matches. CDR1 and CDR2 (germline): SGHTA, FQGTGA. The CDR3 region is CASSSGLAETGELFF. The CDR3 DNA reads as TGTGCCAGCAGCTCGGGACTAGCGGAGACCGGGGAGCTGTTTTTT. The full variable domain, rest sourced from reference TRBV7-3 and TRBJ2-2, is GAGVSQTPSNKVTEKGKYVELRCDPISGHTALYWYRQSLGQGPEFLIYFQGTGAADDSGLPNDRFFAVRPEGSVSTLKIQRTERGDSAVYLCASSSGLAETGELFFGEGSRLTVL.

The rearrangement links TRBV18 to TRBJ1-5; D is uncertain. Germline V gene data show CDR1 as KGHSH and CDR2 as LQKENI. This CDR3 has 14 residues. The ends were cut back, 3 bases at V and 2 bases at J, with 8 bases in the middle. The CDR3 loop is CASSPVQGNQPQHF. CDR3 in DNA: TGTGCCAGCTCACCGGTACAAGGCAATCAGCCCCAGCATTTT.

Concerning this clone itself: A much more abundant neighbour one base away suggests this may be a read error. The sample contains more than one DNA sequence encoding this CDR3. The rearrangement joins TRBV6-6 to TRBJ2-5; D perhaps matches TRBD1 (5 bases). Germline V gene data show CDR1 as MNHNY and CDR2 as SVGAGI (reference sequence). V was trimmed by 5 bases and J by 2 bases, leaving 6 bases between them. The CDR3 is made up of 12 amino acids. The CDR3 region has the DNA TGTGCCAGCAGTCCAGGGCAAGAGACCCAGTACTTC. It encodes CASSPGQETQYF.

This chain connects TRBV20-1 to TRBJ1-2, with D possibly matching TRBD1 (6 bases). V lost 3 bases to trimming and J lost 8 bases, with 10 bases between them. This CDR3 is built from 11 residues. CDR1 is DFQATT and CDR2 is SNEGSKA in the germline V gene (reference sequence). The CDR3 here is CSASGGRGYTF. The CDR3 DNA sequence: TGCAGTGCTAGCGGGGGGCGAGGCTACACCTTC.

The chain recombines TRBV7-9 with TRBJ2-2; D is unresolved. Germline V gene data show CDR1 as SEHNR and CDR2 as FQNEAQ (reference sequence). The V end was cut by 2 bases, the J end by 13 bases, with 14 bases between. The CDR3 contains 13 residues. The CDR3 region has the DNA TGTGCCAGCAGCTTAATGGGTCGGGTTCGGCTGTTTTTT. Translated: CASSLMGRVRLFF. Variable domain in full (rest from reference TRBV7-9 and TRBJ2-2): DTGVSQNPRHKITKRGQNVTFRCDPISEHNRLYWYRQTLGQGPEFLTYFQNEAQLEKSRLLSDRFSAERPKGSFSTLEIQRTEQGDSAMYLCASSLMGRVRLFFGEGSRLTVL.

On this clone itself: Other nucleotide sequences in the sample specify the same CDR3. The gene calls are TRBV5-4 and TRBJ2-5, with D perhaps TRBD2 (5 bases). Trimming removed 4 bases at V and 2 bases at J, with 6 bases between. This CDR3 is 12 amino acids long. Germline V gene sequence: CDR1 SGHNT, CDR2 YYREEE (reference sequence). The CDR3, as DNA: TGTGCCAGCAGCCCGGGGCAAGAGACCCAGTACTTC. Its translation: CASSPGQETQYF.

The rearrangement uses TRBV28 and TRBJ2-5; D is unresolved. Germline-derived CDR1 and CDR2 are MDHEN and SYDVKM. The CDR3 runs 13 residues. V lost 2 bases to trimming and J lost 5 bases, with 9 bases between them. The CDR3: CASSLVSAETQYF. The CDR3 bases are TGTGCCAGCAGTTTAGTCAGTGCGGAGACCCAGTACTTC.

The chain joins TRBV19 to TRBJ1-1; D is undetermined. V lost 4 bases to trimming and J lost 5 bases, with 14 bases between them. The CDR3 has 14 amino acids. Germline V gives CDR1 LNHDA, CDR2 SQIVND (reference sequence). CDR3 region: CASSRGSGFTEAFF. In nucleotides, the CDR3 is TGTGCCAGTAGTAGAGGATCCGGATTTACTGAAGCTTTCTTT.